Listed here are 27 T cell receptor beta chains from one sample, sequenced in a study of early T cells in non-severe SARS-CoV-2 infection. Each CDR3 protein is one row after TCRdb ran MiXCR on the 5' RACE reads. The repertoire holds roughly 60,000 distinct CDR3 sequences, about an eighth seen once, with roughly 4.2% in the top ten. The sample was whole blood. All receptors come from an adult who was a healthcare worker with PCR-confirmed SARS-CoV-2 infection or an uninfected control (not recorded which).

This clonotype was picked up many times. CDR3 in amino acids: CASSAQGYAEAFF. In nucleotides, the CDR3 is TGTGCCAGCAGTGCCCAGGGGTACGCTGAAGCTTTCTTT. This sequence joins TRBV12-3 or TRBV12-4 and TRBJ1-1; possibly TRBD1 for D (6 bases). This CDR3 has 13 residues. Trimming stripped 5 bases from V and 6 bases from J, with 13 bases between.

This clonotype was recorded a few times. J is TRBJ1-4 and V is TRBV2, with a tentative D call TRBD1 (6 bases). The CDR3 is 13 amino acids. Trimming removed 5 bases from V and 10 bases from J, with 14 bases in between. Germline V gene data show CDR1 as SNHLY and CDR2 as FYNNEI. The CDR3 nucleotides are TGTGCCAGCAGTCCAGGGGAGGGGAGAAAACTGTTTTTT. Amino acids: CASSPGEGRKLFF.

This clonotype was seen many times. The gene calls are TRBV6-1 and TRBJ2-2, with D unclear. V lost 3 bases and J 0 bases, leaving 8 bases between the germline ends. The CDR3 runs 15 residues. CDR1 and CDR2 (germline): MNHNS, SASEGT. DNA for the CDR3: TGTGCCAGCAGTGATGGCAGATCGAACACCGGGGAGCTGTTTTTT. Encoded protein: CASSDGRSNTGELFF.

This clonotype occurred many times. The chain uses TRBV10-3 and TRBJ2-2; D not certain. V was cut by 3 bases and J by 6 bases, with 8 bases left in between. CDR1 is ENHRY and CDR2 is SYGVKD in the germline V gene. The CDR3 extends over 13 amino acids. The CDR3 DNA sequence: TGTGCCATCAGTGACCGGGTAGCCGGGGAGCTGTTTTTT. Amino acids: CAISDRVAGELFF.

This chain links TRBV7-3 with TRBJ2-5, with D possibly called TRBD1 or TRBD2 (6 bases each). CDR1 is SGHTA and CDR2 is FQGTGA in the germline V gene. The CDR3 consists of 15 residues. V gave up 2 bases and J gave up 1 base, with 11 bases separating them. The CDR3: CASSLGGTPQETQYF. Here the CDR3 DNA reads TGTGCCAGCAGCTTAGGAGGGACACCCCAAGAGACCCAGTACTTC.

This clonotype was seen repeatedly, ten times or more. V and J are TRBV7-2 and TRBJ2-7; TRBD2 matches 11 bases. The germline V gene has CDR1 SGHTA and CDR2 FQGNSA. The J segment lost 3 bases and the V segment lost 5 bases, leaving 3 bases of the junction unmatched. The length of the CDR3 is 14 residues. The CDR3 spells CASSPGTSGYEQYF. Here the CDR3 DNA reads TGTGCCAGCAGCCCTGGGACTAGCGGCTACGAGCAGTACTTC.

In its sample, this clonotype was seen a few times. The chain's CDR3 is CASSARPGRGSRDEQFF. CDR3 coding DNA: TGCGCCAGCAGTGCCCGACCAGGCAGGGGGTCCAGGGATGAGCAGTTCTTC. This sequence joins TRBV23-1 and TRBJ2-1, with 7 bases that match TRBD1. TRBV23-1 is known as an ORF, though its function is uncertain. The V and J ends lost 5 bases and 8 bases, in that order; junction bases with no gene match: 18. This CDR3 has 17 residues.

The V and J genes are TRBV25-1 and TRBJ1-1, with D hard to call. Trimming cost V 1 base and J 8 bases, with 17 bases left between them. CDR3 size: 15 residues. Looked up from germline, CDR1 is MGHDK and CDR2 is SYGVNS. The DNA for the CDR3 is TGTGCCAGCAGTGAATTTTCCGGGATACTAAAAGAAGCTTTCTTT. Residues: CASSEFSGILKEAFF. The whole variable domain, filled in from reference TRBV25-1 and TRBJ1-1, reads EADIYQTPRYLVIGTGKKITLECSQTMGHDKMYWYQQDPGMELHLIHYSYGVNSTEKGDLSSESTVSRIRTEHFPLTLESARPSHTSQYLCASSEFSGILKEAFFGQGTRLTVV.

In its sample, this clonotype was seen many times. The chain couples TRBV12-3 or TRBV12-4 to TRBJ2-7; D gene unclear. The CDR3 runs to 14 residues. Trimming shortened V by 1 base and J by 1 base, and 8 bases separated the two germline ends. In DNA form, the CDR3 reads TGTGCCAGCAGTTTAGTATCCGGTTCCTACGAGCAGTACTTC. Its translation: CASSLVSGSYEQYF.

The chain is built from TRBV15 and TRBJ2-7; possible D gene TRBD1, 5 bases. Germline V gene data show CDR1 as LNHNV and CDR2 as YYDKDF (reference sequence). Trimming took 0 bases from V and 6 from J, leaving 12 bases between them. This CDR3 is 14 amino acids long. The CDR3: CATSRDLRVPEQYF. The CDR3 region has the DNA TGTGCCACCAGCAGAGATCTCAGGGTCCCCGAGCAGTACTTC.

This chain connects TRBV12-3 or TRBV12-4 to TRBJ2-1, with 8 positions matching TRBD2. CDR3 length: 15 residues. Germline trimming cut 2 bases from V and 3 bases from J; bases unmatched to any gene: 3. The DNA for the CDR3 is TGTGCCAGCAGTTTAAGCGGGGGTATCTACAATGAGCAGTTCTTC. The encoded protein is CASSLSGGIYNEQFF.

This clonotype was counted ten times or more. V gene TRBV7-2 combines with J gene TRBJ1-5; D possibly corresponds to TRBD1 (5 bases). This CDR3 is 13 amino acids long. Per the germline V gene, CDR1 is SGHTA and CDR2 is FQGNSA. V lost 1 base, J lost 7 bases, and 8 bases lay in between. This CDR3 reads CASSLGGPQPQHF. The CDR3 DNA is TGTGCCAGCAGCTTAGGGGGCCCGCAGCCCCAGCATTTT.

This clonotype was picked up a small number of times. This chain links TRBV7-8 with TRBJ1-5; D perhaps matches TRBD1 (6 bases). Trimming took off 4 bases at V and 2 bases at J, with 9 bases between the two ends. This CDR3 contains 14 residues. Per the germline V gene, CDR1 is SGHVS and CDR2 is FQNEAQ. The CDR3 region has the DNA TGTGCCAGCAGCTCATCAGGGGGCAATCAGCCCCAGCATTTT. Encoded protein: CASSSSGGNQPQHF. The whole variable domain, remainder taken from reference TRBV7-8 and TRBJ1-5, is GAGVSQSPRYKVAKRGQDVALRCDPISGHVSLFWYQQALGQGPEFLTYFQNEAQLDKSGLPSDRFFAERPEGSVSTLKIQRTQQEDSAVYLCASSSSGGNQPQHFGDGTRLSIL.

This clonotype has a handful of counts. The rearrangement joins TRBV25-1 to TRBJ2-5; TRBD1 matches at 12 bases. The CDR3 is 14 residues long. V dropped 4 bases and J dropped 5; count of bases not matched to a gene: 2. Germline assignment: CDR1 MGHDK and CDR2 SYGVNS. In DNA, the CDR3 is TGTGCCAGCAGTGGGGACAGGGGGCTGGAGACCCAGTACTTC. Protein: CASSGDRGLETQYF.

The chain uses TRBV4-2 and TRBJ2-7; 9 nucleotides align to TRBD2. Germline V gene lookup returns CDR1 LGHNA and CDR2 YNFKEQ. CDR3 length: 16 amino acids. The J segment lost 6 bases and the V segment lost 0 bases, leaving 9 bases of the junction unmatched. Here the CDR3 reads CASSQEAAGGRGEQYF. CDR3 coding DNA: TGTGCCAGCAGCCAAGAAGCAGCGGGGGGTAGGGGCGAGCAGTACTTC.

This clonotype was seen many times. The CDR3 sequence: CASSSSTSGGWSYEQYF. The CDR3 bases are TGTGCCAGCAGTTCCTCCACTAGCGGGGGGTGGTCCTACGAGCAGTACTTC. V is TRBV28 and J is TRBJ2-7; 12 positions match TRBD2. After removal of 4 bases from V and 1 base from J, the junction contained 8 bases not matched to a gene. The CDR3 contains 17 residues. Germline CDR1 reads MDHEN; CDR2 reads SYDVKM.

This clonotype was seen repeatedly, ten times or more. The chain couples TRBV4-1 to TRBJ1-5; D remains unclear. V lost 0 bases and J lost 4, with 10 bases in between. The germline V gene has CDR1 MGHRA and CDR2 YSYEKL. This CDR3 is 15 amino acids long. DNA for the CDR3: TGCGCCAGCAGCCAAGACAGAGACCCAAATCAGCCCCAGCATTTT. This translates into CASSQDRDPNQPQHF.

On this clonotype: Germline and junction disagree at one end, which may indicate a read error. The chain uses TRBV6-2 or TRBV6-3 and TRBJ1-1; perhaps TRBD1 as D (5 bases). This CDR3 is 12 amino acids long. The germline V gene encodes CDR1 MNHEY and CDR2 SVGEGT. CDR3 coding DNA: TGTGCCAGCAGTTACTCCTACCGGGACCCTCGCTTT. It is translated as CASSYSYRDPRF.

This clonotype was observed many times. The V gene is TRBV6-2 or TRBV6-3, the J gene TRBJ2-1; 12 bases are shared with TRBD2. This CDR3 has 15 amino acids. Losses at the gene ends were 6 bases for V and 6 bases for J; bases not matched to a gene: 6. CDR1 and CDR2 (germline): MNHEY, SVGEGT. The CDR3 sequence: CASSRLAGGPNEQFF. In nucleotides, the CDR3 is TGTGCCAGCAGCCGGCTAGCGGGGGGGCCCAATGAGCAGTTCTTC.

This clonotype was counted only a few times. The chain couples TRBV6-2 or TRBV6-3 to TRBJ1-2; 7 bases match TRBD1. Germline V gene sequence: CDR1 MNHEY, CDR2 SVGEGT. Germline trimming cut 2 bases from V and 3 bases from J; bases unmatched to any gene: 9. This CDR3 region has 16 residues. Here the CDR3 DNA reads TGTGCCAGCAGTTACACCTTGACAGGGAACTACTATGGCTACACCTTC. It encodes CASSYTLTGNYYGYTF.

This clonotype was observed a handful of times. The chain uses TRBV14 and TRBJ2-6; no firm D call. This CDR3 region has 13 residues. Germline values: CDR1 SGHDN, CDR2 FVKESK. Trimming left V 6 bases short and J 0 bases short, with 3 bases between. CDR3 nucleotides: TGTGCCAGCAGGGACTCTGGGGCCAACGTCCTGACTTTC. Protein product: CASRDSGANVLTF.

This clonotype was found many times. In nucleotides, the CDR3 is TGTGCCAGCGGGTCCGGGACACCTTCTTCCCGCTACGAGCAGTACTTC. Residues: CASGSGTPSSRYEQYF. The rearrangement links TRBV9 to TRBJ2-7; perhaps TRBD1 as D (6 bases). Trimming cost V 7 bases and J 3 bases, with 23 bases left between them. This CDR3 region has 16 residues. Per the germline V gene, CDR1 is SGDLS and CDR2 is YYNGEE.

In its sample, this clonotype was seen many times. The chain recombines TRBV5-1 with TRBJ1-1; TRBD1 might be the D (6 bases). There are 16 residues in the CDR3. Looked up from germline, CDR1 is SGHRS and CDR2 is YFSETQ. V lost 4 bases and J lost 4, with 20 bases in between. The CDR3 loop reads CASSPVPGAEGTEAFF. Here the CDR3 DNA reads TGCGCCAGCAGCCCTGTGCCGGGGGCCGAAGGCACTGAAGCTTTCTTT.

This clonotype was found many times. The CDR3 here is CASRPDSGNQPQHF. Here the CDR3 DNA reads TGTGCCAGCAGACCGGACAGCGGTAATCAGCCCCAGCATTTT. This chain links TRBV6-5 with TRBJ1-5; possibly TRBD1 for D (6 bases). The CDR3 is 14 amino acids. Germline V gene sequence: CDR1 MNHEY, CDR2 SVGAGI. V was clipped by 6 bases and J by 4 bases, with 13 bases between them.

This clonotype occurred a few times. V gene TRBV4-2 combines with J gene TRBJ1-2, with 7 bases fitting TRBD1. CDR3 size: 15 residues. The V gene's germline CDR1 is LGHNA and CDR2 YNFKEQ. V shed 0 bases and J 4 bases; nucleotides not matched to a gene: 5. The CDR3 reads CASSQDAGQLYGYTF. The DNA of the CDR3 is TGTGCCAGCAGCCAAGATGCGGGACAGCTCTATGGCTACACCTTC.

CDR3 coding DNA: TGTGCCAGCAGCGTCGGGACCCAAATGGGGGAGACCCAGTACTTC. It codes for CASSVGTQMGETQYF. The V call is TRBV9, the J call TRBJ2-5; D possibly uses TRBD1 or TRBD2 (5 bases each). V lost 2 bases, J lost 5 bases, and 16 bases lay in between. This CDR3 is 15 amino acids long. Germline loops: CDR1 SGDLS, CDR2 YYNGEE. The whole variable domain, remainder taken from reference TRBV9 and TRBJ2-5, is DSGVTQTPKHLITATGQRVTLRCSPRSGDLSVYWYQQSLDQGLQFLIQYYNGEERAKGNILERFSAQQFPDLHSELNLSSLELGDSALYFCASSVGTQMGETQYFGPGTRLLVL.

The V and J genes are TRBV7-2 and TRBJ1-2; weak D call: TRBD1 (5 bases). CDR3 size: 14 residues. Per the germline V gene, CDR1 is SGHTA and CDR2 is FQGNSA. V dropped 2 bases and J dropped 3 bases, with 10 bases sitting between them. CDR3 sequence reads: CASSLRRADYGYTF. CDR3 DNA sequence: TGTGCCAGCAGCTTACGCAGGGCCGACTATGGCTACACCTTC.